This entry lists 32 T cell receptor beta chains sequenced from one sample in a study of radiation and T cells in renal cell carcinoma. Stated time point: blood 2 weeks post-SBRT. The treatment: 15 Gy SBRT to primary tumor, nephrectomy 4 weeks later. The repertoire was sequenced with immunoSEQ multiplex PCR; TCRdb's copy has only in-frame clones and lacks some. Of 150,000 to 190,000 clones in the sample, approximately 88% were seen once. The material was blood, obtained from a patient whose treatment included radiotherapy and nephrectomy. Source of these receptors: a woman between 45 and 65 years old with renal cell carcinoma.

The rearrangement links TRBV7-6 to TRBJ2-2; the D is unclear. Germline V CDR1 and CDR2: SGHVS, FNYEAQ. The V gene lost 1 base and the J gene lost 0 bases, with 9 bases spanning the gap. CDR3 length: 16 residues. CDR3: CASSLVSTSNTGELFF. The CDR3 nucleotides read TGTGCCAGCAGCTTAGTCAGCACCTCGAACACCGGGGAGCTGTTTTTT. Supplemented by reference TRBV7-6 and TRBJ2-2, the full variable domain reads GAGVSQSPRYKVTKRGQDVALRCDPISGHVSLYWYRQALGQGPEFLTYFNYEAQQDKSGLPNDRFSAERPEGSISTLTIQRTEQRDSAMYRCASSLVSTSNTGELFFGEGSRLTVL.

This CDR3 reads CASSGVGPQHF. The CDR3 DNA follows: TGTGCCAGCAGTGGGGTAGGGCCCCAGCATTTT. This chain connects TRBV6-5 to TRBJ1-5; the D is unclear. This CDR3 comprises 11 residues. V shed 5 bases and J shed 9 bases, with 8 bases lying between them. Germline CDR1 and CDR2: MNHEY and SVGAGI.

The chain carries TRBV27 and TRBJ1-3, with D perhaps matching TRBD1 (5 bases). CDR3 size: 15 residues. Per the germline V gene, CDR1 is MNHEY and CDR2 is SMNVEV (reference sequence). V was pared by 0 bases and J by 1 base, with 7 bases between. The CDR3 protein is CASSLSKGSGNTIYF. CDR3 bases: TGTGCCAGCAGTTTATCGAAGGGGTCTGGAAACACCATATATTTT.

This chain uses TRBV7-9 with TRBJ2-2; D is possibly TRBD2 (5 bases). The CDR3 extends over 16 amino acids. Looked up from germline, CDR1 is SEHNR and CDR2 is FQNEAQ (reference sequence). V was shortened by 1 base and J by 7 bases, with 16 bases between the two germline ends. This CDR3 reads CASSLEGLGGLGELFF. The DNA of the CDR3 is TGTGCCAGCAGCTTAGAAGGTCTAGGAGGTCTCGGGGAGCTGTTTTTT.

The chain has TRBV19 and TRBJ1-4; D is uncertain. Germline V gives CDR1 LNHDA, CDR2 SQIVND (reference sequence). The CDR3 is made up of 14 amino acids. Trimming removed 8 bases from V and 3 bases from J, with 13 bases in between. The CDR3 region is CASQTGNSNEKLFF. CDR3 nucleotides: TGTGCCAGTCAAACCGGGAACTCTAATGAAAAACTGTTTTTT.

The gene calls are TRBV7-9 and TRBJ1-3, with unresolved D. From germline, CDR1 is SEHNR and CDR2 FQNEAQ (reference sequence). V lost 3 bases and J lost 0, with 15 bases in between. This CDR3 spans 17 amino acids. CDR3 region: CASSFNLVESSGNTIYF. The CDR3 region has the DNA TGTGCCAGCAGCTTTAATTTGGTGGAGAGCTCTGGAAACACCATATATTTT.

The chain joins TRBV4-3 to TRBJ2-1; TRBD2 matches 10 bases. Germline V CDR1 and CDR2: LGHNA, YSLEER. This CDR3 is built from 16 residues. Germline trimming cut 4 bases from V and 2 bases from J; bases unmatched to any gene: 5. DNA for the CDR3: TGCGCCAGCAGCCTATTAGCGGGGGGTACCTACAATGAGCAGTTCTTC. Translation gives CASSLLAGGTYNEQFF.

V and J are TRBV30 and TRBJ2-2; 8 nucleotides align to TRBD2. CDR1 and CDR2 (germline): GTSNPN, SVGIG (reference sequence). The CDR3 totals 14 residues. The CDR3 spells CAGGSGARTGELFF. The CDR3 bases are TGTGCGGGAGGTAGCGGGGCGCGAACCGGGGAGCTGTTTTTT.

This rearrangement joins TRBV29-1 to TRBJ1-1; no firm D call. The ends were cut back, 2 bases at V and 10 bases at J, with 11 bases in the middle. Looked up from germline, CDR1 is SQVTM and CDR2 is ANQGSEA. The CDR3 sequence is 11 residues long. DNA of the CDR3: TGCAGCGTTGAACCCCGGGAGGGAGCTTTCTTT. Its protein is CSVEPREGAFF.

V usage is TRBV5-1 and J usage is TRBJ2-6; D may be TRBD2 (5 bases). V lost 4 bases to trimming and J lost 2 bases, with 19 bases between them. The CDR3 totals 18 residues. Germline-derived CDR1 and CDR2 are SGHRS and YFSETQ. Here the CDR3 reads CASSPIQSSGAGANVLTF. In nucleotides, the CDR3 is TGCGCCAGCAGCCCGATCCAGTCCTCCGGGGCTGGGGCCAACGTCCTGACTTTC.

This clone has only a few counts. The chain employs TRBV14 and TRBJ1-2; D perhaps matches TRBD1 (5 bases). Germline V gene lookup returns CDR1 SGHDN and CDR2 FVKESK. There are 12 residues in the CDR3. V lost 4 bases and J lost 10, with 13 bases in between. The CDR3 reads CASSRSGTFYTF. Written as DNA, the CDR3 is TGTGCCAGCAGCCGAAGTGGGACTTTCTACACCTTC.

This sequence joins TRBV7-8 and TRBJ1-2; 9 nucleotides agree with TRBD1. The CDR3 contains 14 residues. With V trimmed by 7 bases and J by 7 bases, 10 bases remained unmatched. CDR1 SGHVS and CDR2 FQNEAQ come from the germline V gene. CDR3 DNA: TGTGCCAGCACCACTGGGGGACAGGGCCCTGGCTACACCTTC. This gives the protein CASTTGGQGPGYTF.

The genes are TRBV2 and TRBJ2-5; TRBD1 aligns across 9 bases. The ends lost 6 bases at V and 0 bases at J; junction bases unmatched: 8. CDR3 size: 16 residues. Germline CDR1 is SNHLY and CDR2 is FYNNEI. The CDR3 bases are TGTGCCAGCAGACCCGGGACAGGGCCCAACCAAGAGACCCAGTACTTC. The encoded protein is CASRPGTGPNQETQYF.

The chain employs TRBV2 and TRBJ1-4; weak D call: TRBD1 (6 bases). Germline assignment: CDR1 SNHLY and CDR2 FYNNEI. V shed 3 bases and J shed 6 bases, with 11 bases lying between them. The CDR3 runs to 14 residues. The CDR3 loop is CASSEGGRDEKLFF. The CDR3 DNA reads TGTGCCAGCAGTGAGGGGGGGCGCGATGAAAAACTGTTTTTT.

The chain carries TRBV6-5 and TRBJ2-1; D remains unclear. Germline loops: CDR1 MNHEY, CDR2 SVGAGI. V lost 5 bases to trimming and J lost 3 bases, with 14 bases between them. The CDR3 runs 15 residues. This CDR3 reads CASSPSSQLYNEQFF. For the CDR3, the DNA is TGTGCCAGCAGTCCCTCGTCGCAGCTCTACAATGAGCAGTTCTTC.

The chain links TRBV4-3 to TRBJ1-5, with 7 bases lining up with TRBD1. The CDR3 covers 16 residues. The V gene's germline CDR1 is LGHNA and CDR2 YSLEER. The V segment lost 0 bases and the J segment 5 bases; nucleotides outside the gene matches: 7. The CDR3 here is CASSQDRDSEYQPQHF. The CDR3 DNA follows: TGCGCCAGCAGCCAAGACCGGGACAGCGAATATCAGCCCCAGCATTTT.

The rearrangement links TRBV15 to TRBJ2-1; D possibly corresponds to TRBD2 (7 bases). This CDR3 spans 15 amino acids. V gave up 3 bases and J gave up 6 bases, with 15 bases separating them. Germline CDR1 and CDR2: LNHNV and YYDKDF (reference sequence). CDR3 loop: CATSRRRGGTNEQFF. In DNA form, the CDR3 reads TGTGCCACCAGCAGGAGGAGGGGGGGTACCAATGAGCAGTTCTTC.

This rearrangement joins TRBV19 to TRBJ2-6; a weak D match, TRBD1 (6 bases). This CDR3 is built from 17 residues. V was cut by 3 bases and J by 4 bases, with 16 bases left in between. Germline CDR1 is LNHDA and CDR2 is SQIVND (reference sequence). CDR3 sequence (DNA): TGTGCCAGTAGTATCCAAAGGCAGGGGTCCGGGGCCAACGTCCTGACTTTC. Protein sequence: CASSIQRQGSGANVLTF.

This chain joins TRBV11-2 and TRBJ1-1, with D possibly TRBD1 on 5 matching bases. The V gene lost 5 bases and the J gene lost 4 bases, with 17 bases spanning the gap. This CDR3 is built from 15 residues. Looked up from germline, CDR1 is SGHAT and CDR2 is FQNNGV. CDR3 coding DNA: TGTGCCAGCAGCAAGGGGTCGGGCAAAGGCACTGAAGCTTTCTTT. It is translated as CASSKGSGKGTEAFF.

The V gene is TRBV21-1, the J gene TRBJ1-5; TRBD1, the table's D call, was not compared with the DNA. TRBV21-1 is a pseudogene. The CDR3 is 15 amino acids. The CDR3, as DNA: TGTGCCAGCAGCAGCCGGGACAGGGGGCTTCAGCCCCAGCATTTT. It translates to CASSSRDRGLQPQHF.

The chain couples TRBV7-2 to TRBJ1-3, with D hard to call. V was clipped by 1 base and J by 0 bases, with 7 bases between them. The CDR3 spans 15 residues. Per germline, CDR1 SGHTA and CDR2 FQGNSA. The CDR3 DNA follows: TGTGCCAGCAGCTTAGGAGGCGTCTCTGGAAACACCATATATTTT. The encoded protein is CASSLGGVSGNTIYF.

The chain has TRBV5-1 and TRBJ2-5; 14 bases align to TRBD2. V was clipped by 4 bases and J by 4 bases; unmatched bases: 3. Germline V gene sequence: CDR1 SGHRS, CDR2 YFSETQ. The length of the CDR3 is 15 residues. The chain's CDR3 is CASSGTSGGPETQYF. The CDR3 DNA reads TGCGCCAGCAGCGGGACTAGCGGGGGCCCAGAGACCCAGTACTTC. Variable domain in full (rest from reference TRBV5-1 and TRBJ2-5): KAGVTQTPRYLIKTRGQQVTLSCSPISGHRSVSWYQQTPGQGLQFLFEYFSETQRNKGNFPGRFSGRQFSNSRSEMNVSTLELGDSALYLCASSGTSGGPETQYFGPGTRLLVL.

The rearrangement joins TRBV5-4 to TRBJ2-2, with D unclear. The V gene lost 2 bases and the J gene lost 7 bases, with 15 bases spanning the gap. The germline CDR1 and CDR2 sequences are SGHNT and YYREEE (reference sequence). CDR3 size: 15 residues. As DNA, the CDR3 is TGTGCCAGCAGCTTCGAATACGGGTCGGACGGGGAGCTGTTTTTT. It codes for CASSFEYGSDGELFF.

The genes are TRBV6-4 and TRBJ2-2, with TRBD1 matching over 9 bases. This CDR3 has 15 amino acids. Germline V gene data show CDR1 as MRHNA and CDR2 as SNTAGT. V dropped 6 bases and J dropped 1; count of bases not matched to a gene: 3. This CDR3 is CASRRQGGNTGELFF. CDR3 sequence (DNA): TGTGCCAGCAGACGACAGGGGGGGAACACCGGGGAGCTGTTTTTT.

Points on this clone: Other DNA sequences in this sample translate to the same CDR3. The chain carries TRBV15 and TRBJ1-2; TRBD1 matches 7 bases. Trimming at V came to 5 bases and at J to 5 bases, leaving 5 bases not matched to a gene. Germline V lookup: CDR1 LNHNV, CDR2 YYDKDF (reference sequence). The CDR3 is 13 residues long. CDR3 coding DNA: TGTGCCACCAGCCGTGACAGGGTGTATGGCTACACCTTC. Its protein is CATSRDRVYGYTF.

This chain joins TRBV2 and TRBJ2-2; D unresolved. V lost 7 bases and J lost 5, with 11 bases in between. CDR1 is SNHLY and CDR2 is FYNNEI in the germline V gene. The CDR3 loop spans 13 amino acids. The CDR3 loop is CASNYLGTGELFF. The DNA of the CDR3 is TGTGCCAGCAACTACCTGGGGACCGGGGAGCTGTTTTTT.

The rearrangement uses TRBV5-6 and TRBJ1-4, with no clear D. Trimming pared 2 bases from V and 5 bases from J, leaving 13 bases between. This CDR3 is built from 15 residues. Germline CDR1 and CDR2: SGHDT and YYEEEE. The CDR3 nucleotides read TGTGCCAGCAGCTTCGGGCCCTTCCTAAATGAAAAACTGTTTTTT. It specifies CASSFGPFLNEKLFF.

V gene TRBV18 combines with J gene TRBJ2-5, with TRBD2 as a possible D gene (5 bases). Germline values: CDR1 KGHSH, CDR2 LQKENI. The V end was cut by 5 bases, the J end by 2 bases, with 9 bases between. The CDR3 covers 13 residues. The CDR3 region is CASSTGIQETQYF. In nucleotides, the CDR3 is TGTGCCAGCTCAACCGGGATTCAAGAGACCCAGTACTTC.

Written as DNA, the CDR3 is TGTGCCAGCAGTCAGACAGGTCGTGGAGGCTACACCTTC. It yields the protein CASSQTGRGGYTF. The chain employs TRBV6-5 and TRBJ1-2, with D possibly TRBD1 on 6 matching bases. Trimming pared 5 bases from V and 8 bases from J, leaving 15 bases between. Germline V gives CDR1 MNHEY, CDR2 SVGAGI. There are 13 residues in the CDR3.

This clone came up once. The CDR3 DNA is TGTGCCAGCAGCCTCCTCCGGGCTAGCGGGGGGGATACGCAGTATTTT. Residues: CASSLLRASGGDTQYF. This chain joins TRBV7-2 and TRBJ2-3; 11 bases are shared with TRBD2. The V and J ends lost 5 bases and 6 bases, in that order; junction bases with no gene match: 10. The CDR3 runs to 16 residues. Germline V gene sequence: CDR1 SGHTA, CDR2 FQGNSA.

This chain connects TRBV2 to TRBJ1-1; D not resolved. CDR1 is SNHLY and CDR2 is FYNNEI in the germline V gene. This CDR3 is built from 14 residues. V was trimmed by 0 bases and J by 4 bases, leaving 9 bases between them. The chain's CDR3 is CASSEARGRTEAFF. The CDR3 nucleotides are TGTGCCAGCAGTGAAGCTAGAGGGCGCACTGAAGCTTTCTTT.

The V gene is TRBV7-2, the J gene TRBJ2-1; 10 bases are a match to TRBD2. Looked up from germline, CDR1 is SGHTA and CDR2 is FQGNSA. V lost 0 bases and J lost 4; bases outside the gene matches: 3. The length of the CDR3 is 16 residues. The CDR3 region is CASSLAQRGGYNEQFF. The CDR3 nucleotides read TGTGCCAGCAGCTTAGCGCAGCGGGGGGGTTACAATGAGCAGTTCTTC.